What follows are 27 T cell receptor beta chains derived from one specimen sequenced in a study of shared clonotypes between healthy human individuals (dated by TCRdb to the early 2020s). Library creation used the immunoSEQ multiplex PCR assay. TCRdb re-hosts the immuneACCESS table, in-frame sequences only. Its copies lack some clones; in the studies checked, an unresolved V gene accounts for under half of them, and the cause for the rest is not known. The sample data list about 2 million clones, and about 95% of these were observed just once. Around 1.1% of the sample lies in the top ten. For the CD8 naive samples, CD45RO-negative cells were positively selected for CCR7, yielding a CD45RA+CCR7+ population from which TemRA cells were excluded. Sequencing was done on a sample of naive CD8+ T cells sorted from blood. The cell subset or site label corresponds to: CD45RA+CCR7+. All receptors derive from a man between 18 and 35 years old in good health.

The chain is built from TRBV6-5 and TRBJ1-1, with D possibly matching TRBD1 (6 bases). This CDR3 region has 12 residues. V was cut by 6 bases and J by 6 bases, with 11 bases left in between. Germline V CDR1 and CDR2: MNHEY, SVGAGI. The CDR3 sequence is CASSPDSAEAFF. For the CDR3, the DNA is TGTGCCAGCAGCCCGGACAGCGCTGAAGCTTTCTTT.

This chain uses TRBV5-1 with TRBJ2-1; 9 bases align to TRBD2. Unmatched junction bases numbered 8, after V lost 4 bases and J lost 0 bases. The germline V gene has CDR1 SGHRS and CDR2 YFSETQ. This CDR3 has 17 residues. This CDR3 reads CASSPGLAQSSYNEQFF. CDR3 nucleotides: TGCGCCAGCAGCCCCGGACTAGCGCAAAGCTCCTACAATGAGCAGTTCTTC.

The rearrangement links TRBV4-3 to TRBJ2-2; no firm D call. Trimming removed 0 bases at V and 6 bases at J, with 5 bases between. CDR3 size: 13 residues. Germline V gene lookup returns CDR1 LGHNA and CDR2 YSLEER. The CDR3 spells CASSQDYPGELFF. DNA for the CDR3: TGCGCCAGCAGCCAAGATTACCCCGGGGAGCTGTTTTTT.

This clone was seen only once. The CDR3 DNA sequence: TGTGCCTGGAGTGTTATCCCGGAAGCTAATGAAAAACTGTTTTTT. Amino acids: CAWSVIPEANEKLFF. The chain couples TRBV30 to TRBJ1-4; no clear D. The V end was cut by 0 bases, the J end by 3 bases, with 11 bases between. The CDR3 totals 15 residues. CDR1 is GTSNPN and CDR2 is SVGIG in the germline V gene (reference sequence).

The chain is built from TRBV2 and TRBJ2-3; D assignment may be TRBD1 or TRBD2 (5 bases each). CDR1 and CDR2 (germline): SNHLY, FYNNEI. The CDR3 totals 17 residues. The V end lost 5 bases, the J end lost 1 base, and 19 bases lay between the germline ends. Written as DNA, the CDR3 is TGTGCCAGCAGTCCGGACTTTGCAGGGCGCGGCACAGATACGCAGTATTTT. It specifies CASSPDFAGRGTDTQYF.

The gene calls are TRBV10-2 and TRBJ2-1; D uncertain. The CDR3 is 12 residues long. Germline CDR1 and CDR2: WSHSY and SAAADI. V lost 8 bases, J lost 8 bases, and 13 bases lay in between. The CDR3 loop is CASQRTADEQFF. Here the CDR3 DNA reads TGCGCCAGCCAGAGGACGGCGGATGAGCAGTTCTTC.

The chain joins TRBV6-5 to TRBJ2-7; 7 nucleotides align to TRBD1. From germline, CDR1 is MNHEY and CDR2 SVGAGI. The CDR3 is 14 amino acids. Trimming took 6 bases from V and 0 from J; bases not matched to a gene: 5. In DNA form, the CDR3 reads TGTGCCAGCAGCGGGACAGCTAGCTCCTACGAGCAGTACTTC. Residues: CASSGTASSYEQYF.

The chain links TRBV30 to TRBJ1-1; D might be TRBD1 (6 bases). V was pared by 4 bases and J by 5 bases, with 14 bases between. The CDR3 loop spans 13 amino acids. Germline V gene lookup returns CDR1 GTSNPN and CDR2 SVGIG (reference sequence). CDR3: CAWILGGFTEAFF. CDR3 sequence (DNA): TGTGCCTGGATATTGGGGGGCTTTACTGAAGCTTTCTTT.

V and J are TRBV11-2 and TRBJ1-1; no firm D call. Between the trimmed V and J ends, which lost 4 bases and 4 bases, there was a span of 13 bases. From germline, CDR1 is SGHAT and CDR2 FQNNGV. The CDR3 runs to 14 residues. The DNA of the CDR3 is TGTGCCAGCAGCTGGGAGGGCGGACTCACTGAAGCTTTCTTT. Its translation: CASSWEGGLTEAFF.

The chain is built from TRBV27 and TRBJ1-5; 7 nucleotides match TRBD1. Unmatched junction bases numbered 12, after V lost 6 bases and J lost 7 bases. The CDR3 sequence is 15 residues long. CDR1 is MNHEY, CDR2 SMNVEV, per germline (reference sequence). The CDR3 region has the DNA TGTGCCAGCAGCCTCCTCGGGACAGTGGGCCAGCCCCAGCATTTT. The encoded protein is CASSLLGTVGQPQHF.

The V call is TRBV5-6, the J call TRBJ2-3; D remains ambiguous. This CDR3 contains 16 residues. Germline-derived CDR1 and CDR2 are SGHDT and YYEEEE. V shed 0 bases and J shed 2 bases, with 13 bases lying between them. CDR3 amino acids: CASSLAGVGFTDTQYF. CDR3 DNA sequence: TGTGCCAGCAGCTTGGCTGGGGTGGGATTCACAGATACGCAGTATTTT.

This chain uses TRBV27 with TRBJ2-1, with 9 bases aligning to TRBD2. This CDR3 comprises 16 residues. Germline V lookup: CDR1 MNHEY, CDR2 SMNVEV (reference sequence). V gave up 4 bases and J gave up 4 bases; unmatched junction bases: 8. The DNA of the CDR3 is TGTGCCAGCAGTTACTTAGCGGGAGCACTTTACAATGAGCAGTTCTTC. This encodes CASSYLAGALYNEQFF.

This sequence joins TRBV4-3 and TRBJ2-1; TRBD2 aligns across 14 bases. The CDR3 runs 16 residues. The trim removed 3 bases at V and 12 bases at J, leaving 10 bases unmatched. The germline CDR1 and CDR2 sequences are LGHNA and YSLEER. The CDR3 DNA follows: TGCGCCAGCAGCCAGGCAGGACTAGCGGGAGGATCCTCGCAGTTCTTC. Its protein product is CASSQAGLAGGSSQFF.

The chain has TRBV19 and TRBJ1-1; a weak D match, TRBD1 (5 bases). The V gene lost 2 bases and the J gene lost 1 base, with 11 bases spanning the gap. The CDR3 runs to 15 residues. Germline V CDR1 and CDR2: LNHDA, SQIVND (reference sequence). The CDR3 loop reads CASSIMGPQNTEAFF. The CDR3 DNA reads as TGTGCCAGTAGTATAATGGGGCCGCAGAACACTGAAGCTTTCTTT.

The gene calls are TRBV19 and TRBJ1-2; 7 bases match TRBD1. CDR1 LNHDA and CDR2 SQIVND come from the germline V gene (reference sequence). Trimming removed 3 bases from V and 4 bases from J; junction bases left unmatched: 5. CDR3 size: 14 residues. The CDR3 bases are TGTGCCAGTAGTATCGGACAGGCGGGCTATGGCTACACCTTC. Translated: CASSIGQAGYGYTF.

In its sample, this clone was seen once. The V call is TRBV6-1, the J call TRBJ2-7; D is undetermined. The CDR3 is 13 residues long. The germline CDR1 and CDR2 sequences are MNHNS and SASEGT. The V gene lost 1 base and the J gene lost 5 bases, with 9 bases spanning the gap. For the CDR3, the DNA is TGTGCCAGCAGTGAAGGGCCGGGCAACGAGCAGTACTTC. Translating gives CASSEGPGNEQYF.

This clone has just one count. V and J are TRBV12-5 and TRBJ1-2; no definite D call. Trimming removed 1 base at V and 6 bases at J, with 12 bases between. The CDR3 has 14 residues. Germline CDR1 LGHNT, CDR2 FRNRAP. The CDR3 spells CASGLGGGRDGYTF. The DNA of the CDR3 is TGTGCTAGTGGTTTGGGAGGCGGTAGGGATGGCTACACCTTC.

The rearrangement links TRBV2 to TRBJ2-7; 10 bases fit TRBD1. CDR1 and CDR2 (germline): SNHLY, FYNNEI. This CDR3 spans 16 amino acids. The ends lost 6 bases at V and 2 bases at J; junction bases unmatched: 10. CDR3 amino acids: CASRQEPGQGTYEQYF. Here the CDR3 DNA reads TGTGCCAGCAGGCAAGAACCGGGACAGGGGACCTACGAGCAGTACTTC.

The rearrangement joins TRBV6-5 to TRBJ2-7; unclear D gene. With 5 bases removed from V and 2 bases from J, the gap between germline ends came to 10 bases. The germline CDR1 and CDR2 sequences are MNHEY and SVGAGI. The CDR3 contains 13 residues. CDR3 protein: CASSPHMAYEQYF. DNA for the CDR3: TGTGCCAGCAGTCCTCACATGGCCTACGAGCAGTACTTC.

The chain joins TRBV11-2 to TRBJ2-5; D uncertain. The V gene's germline CDR1 is SGHAT and CDR2 FQNNGV. V was trimmed by 5 bases and J by 6 bases, leaving 10 bases between them. The CDR3 contains 12 residues. This CDR3 reads CASSPNLKTQYF. The DNA of the CDR3 is TGTGCCAGCAGCCCTAACTTGAAGACCCAGTACTTC.

This sequence joins TRBV5-6 and TRBJ2-7; TRBD2 aligns across 8 bases. Germline trimming cut 4 bases from V and 3 bases from J; bases unmatched to any gene: 6. The CDR3 is 14 residues long. CDR1 is SGHDT and CDR2 is YYEEEE in the germline V gene. The CDR3 coding sequence is TGTGCCAGCAGCGTCACTAGCGGACTCTACGAGCAGTACTTC. Its translation is CASSVTSGLYEQYF.

The J gene is TRBJ2-1, the V gene TRBV5-6, with 12 bases aligning to TRBD2. CDR1 and CDR2 (germline): SGHDT, YYEEEE. After removal of 4 bases from V and 0 bases from J, the junction contained 2 bases not matched to a gene. The CDR3 is 16 residues long. This CDR3 is CASSPGLAGSYNEQFF. Written as DNA, the CDR3 is TGTGCCAGCAGCCCGGGACTAGCGGGCTCCTACAATGAGCAGTTCTTC.

Remarks on this clone: This sample also contains other DNA sequences that code for the same CDR3. The DNA of the CDR3 is TGTGCCAGCAGTGAATGGGTAACCTCCCAAGAGACCCAGTACTTC. This encodes CASSEWVTSQETQYF. The rearrangement joins TRBV25-1 to TRBJ2-5; no firm D call. Germline V CDR1 and CDR2: MGHDK, SYGVNS. V was trimmed by 1 base and J by 1 base, leaving 10 bases between them. The length of the CDR3 is 15 residues.

V gene TRBV11-3 combines with J gene TRBJ2-1, with D maybe TRBD2 (6 bases). The V gene's germline CDR1 is SGHNT and CDR2 YENEEA. V lost 6 bases to trimming and J lost 5 bases, with 23 bases between them. The CDR3 contains 17 residues. This CDR3 reads CASSYGVGGTLDNEQFF. CDR3 DNA: TGTGCCAGCAGTTATGGGGTGGGCGGGACCCTCGACAATGAGCAGTTCTTC.

Regarding this clone: This specimen includes other DNA sequences encoding the same CDR3. This rearrangement joins TRBV13 to TRBJ2-1; D unclear. The germline V and J ends were trimmed by 4 bases and 4 bases, with 2 bases remaining between them. In germline, CDR1 is PRHDT, CDR2 FYEKMQ (reference sequence). This CDR3 is built from 11 residues. The CDR3 DNA reads as TGTGCCAGCAGCTCTTACAATGAGCAGTTCTTC. This gives the protein CASSSYNEQFF.

The V call is TRBV5-1, the J call TRBJ1-2, with 11 bases matching TRBD1. The CDR3 totals 15 residues. Germline V gene data show CDR1 as SGHRS and CDR2 as YFSETQ. The trim removed 3 bases at V and 6 bases at J, leaving 7 bases unmatched. In DNA form, the CDR3 reads TGCGCCAGCAGCTACTGGACAGGGGGCGCGGATGGCTACACCTTC. Translating it yields CASSYWTGGADGYTF.

About this clone: This sample also contains other DNA sequences that code for the same CDR3. CDR3 protein: CASNNRGSYEQYF. The CDR3 nucleotides are TGTGCCAGCAACAACAGGGGATCCTACGAGCAGTACTTC. V gene TRBV6-1 combines with J gene TRBJ2-7, with 7 bases matching TRBD1. V gave up 7 bases and J gave up 1 base; unmatched junction bases: 4. Germline assignment: CDR1 MNHNS and CDR2 SASEGT. This CDR3 spans 13 amino acids.